This T cell receptor beta chain was sequenced in a study of blood T cell repertoires in COVID-19. Sequencing was performed with immunoSEQ multiplex PCR; in TCRdb, only in-frame clones are kept and a portion is missing. The sample consists of roughly 150,000 clones, 84% of them appearing once. The CDR3 runs 15 residues. Trimming took 4 bases from V and 2 from J, leaving 15 bases between them. Germline V CDR1 and CDR2: SGHTA, FQGNSA. The receptor comes from a woman in her forties or fifties with acute or convalescent COVID-19. The J gene is TRBJ2-7, the V gene TRBV7-2, with D perhaps TRBD2 (6 bases). Sequencing used peripheral blood. The CDR3 here is CASSSSGTSTYEQYF. The CDR3 DNA follows: TGTGCCAGCAGCTCCTCCGGGACTTCGACCTACGAGCAGTACTTC.